The clone carrying this T cell receptor (beta chain) was detected a few times. It was the library that attached unique molecular identifiers to individual cDNA molecules. TCRdb reprocessed the RACE reads via MiXCR and lists one record per CDR3 protein. The sample shows about 400,000 distinct CDR3 sequences, under 6.5% of them seen only once. This sample stems from a study of human T cells and chemical hapten exposure. Study as a whole: Diphenylcyclopropenone, dosed weekly to the scalp, was given to patients throughout the approximately 23-week study.

Germline loops: CDR1 SGDLS, CDR2 YYNGEE. The length of the CDR3 is 13 residues. V lost 3 bases and J lost 3, with 8 bases in between. Time point indicated: patch test 2, 6 weeks after DPC sensitization. Treatment reported: therapeutic diphenylcyclopropenone sensitization with weekly scalp DPC. The chain joins TRBV9 to TRBJ2-3; maybe TRBD2 (6 bases). The source material was whole blood, sampled in connection with sensitization to the hapten diphenylcyclopropenone (DPC). The sequence derives from a woman between 18 and 29 years old with alopecia areata. Some clones in this sample may be carry-over from other donors' samples. CDR3 DNA sequence: TGTGCCAGCAGCGGGGACTCTACAGATACGCAGTATTTT. Encoded protein: CASSGDSTDTQYF.